This T cell receptor beta chain was recorded in a study of T cell repertoires in cytomegalovirus infection. Across the study: Public TCR beta signatures provided an indication of both CMV infection and a matching HLA type.

About this clonotype: Its antigen is undetermined.

Study conclusions and caveats: Predominance within the ex vivo response was attributable to HLA-C-restricted CMV-specific TCR beta clonotypes.

MiXCR, run by TCRdb on the reads, gives a single entry per CDR3 protein. The sample records about 450,000 distinct CDR3 sequences, approximately 31% being singletons. Germline assignment: CDR1 KGHDR and CDR2 SFDVKD. This CDR3 is built from 14 residues. Trimming took 7 bases from V and 2 from J; bases not matched to a gene: 5. The chain has TRBV24-1 and TRBJ1-1, with 8 bases that match TRBD1. This TCR came from a human donor in good health (CMV status not recorded). Some clones in this sample may be carry-over from other donors' samples. The sample consisted of PBMCs. In DNA form, the CDR3 reads TGTGCCACCAGAGACAGGGGACTTAACACTGAAGCTTTCTTT. Residues: CATRDRGLNTEAFF.